The next 6 T cell receptor beta chains were all read from a single sample in a study of metastatic and nonmetastatic thyroid tumors. Thyroid surgery was preceded by no treatment in any patient. From the PCR reads, TCRdb re-called clones with MiXCR. The sample records roughly 20,000 clones, around a third being singletons. Material for sequencing was blood. The receptors were gathered from a female donor with papillary thyroid cancer or a benign thyroid nodule (not recorded which). Some clones in this sample may be carry-over from other donors' samples.

The chain employs TRBV3-1 and TRBJ2-7; 13 positions match TRBD2. The CDR3 is 15 amino acids. J gave up 4 bases and V 6 bases, and 6 bases lay outside the gene matches. The V gene's germline CDR1 is LGHDT and CDR2 YNNKEL (reference sequence). CDR3 region: CASSWTSGGLYEQYF. CDR3 DNA sequence: TGTGCCAGCAGTTGGACTAGCGGGGGACTATACGAGCAGTACTTC.

This clone was counted many times. The V gene is TRBV27, the J gene TRBJ2-7, with TRBD1 matching 9 bases. CDR1 MNHEY and CDR2 SMNVEV come from the germline V gene (reference sequence). V was clipped by 4 bases and J by 2 bases; unmatched bases: 9. The CDR3 has 16 residues. CDR3 sequence reads: CASSWDRATRAYEQYF. In DNA form, the CDR3 reads TGTGCCAGCAGTTGGGACAGGGCAACTAGGGCCTACGAGCAGTACTTC.

The chain employs TRBV30 and TRBJ2-3, with D hard to call. With 0 bases removed from V and 8 bases from J, the gap between germline ends came to 18 bases. From germline, CDR1 is GTSNPN and CDR2 SVGIG (reference sequence). This CDR3 region has 15 residues. The CDR3 loop reads CAWSVYVPPSVTQYF. CDR3 DNA: TGTGCCTGGAGTGTATATGTTCCCCCATCCGTTACGCAGTATTTT.

This clone was counted between two and nine times. The chain links TRBV19 to TRBJ2-1; TRBD1 is a possible D gene (5 bases). The CDR3 runs 15 residues. V was pared by 6 bases and J by 4 bases, with 16 bases between. Germline lookup yields CDR1 LNHDA and CDR2 SQIVND (reference sequence). The CDR3 region has the DNA TGTGCCAGTAGCGCAGGGAAAGGGGCTTACAATGAGCAGTTCTTC. Protein sequence: CASSAGKGAYNEQFF. Together with reference TRBV19 and TRBJ2-1, the CDR3 gives the full variable domain: DGGITQSPKYLFRKEGQNVTLSCEQNLNHDAMYWYRQDPGQGLRLIYYSQIVNDFQKGDIAEGYSVSREKKESFPLTVTSAQKNPTAFYLCASSAGKGAYNEQFFGPGTRLTVL.

This chain uses TRBV20-1 with TRBJ2-7; TRBD1 might be the D (5 bases). This CDR3 contains 16 residues. Germline-derived CDR1 and CDR2 are DFQATT and SNEGSKA (reference sequence). V was clipped by 0 bases and J by 7 bases, with 22 bases between them. CDR3 DNA sequence: TGCAGTGCTAGAGATAGGGGAAACCCTGACGAAGCTGAGCAGTACTTC. Its translation is CSARDRGNPDEAEQYF.

This clone has a count of ten or more. V usage is TRBV2 and J usage is TRBJ2-4, with D possibly being TRBD1 (6 bases). The CDR3 loop spans 18 amino acids. The germline V gene encodes CDR1 SNHLY and CDR2 FYNNEI. V was shortened by 0 bases and J by 1 base, with 16 bases between the two germline ends. The CDR3 DNA reads TGTGCCAGCAGTGAAGCGTTCAGGGGAGCGGAGGCCAAAAACATTCAGTACTTC. Encoded protein: CASSEAFRGAEAKNIQYF.